This TCR beta chain was sequenced during a study of T cell clones after liver transplantation. Study-wide context: Immunosuppression withdrawal was tried within 2 years after liver transplantation in this trial. HCV positivity affected three of eight recipients; the rest lacked autoimmune or viral indications. At least one year of complete immunosuppression withdrawal without enzymes over twice normal defined tolerance.

Germline CDR1 reads SGHAT; CDR2 reads FQNNGV. Trimming removed 3 bases from V and 0 bases from J; junction bases left unmatched: 2. The CDR3 is 15 amino acids. TCRdb keeps only in-frame clones here, not all; method: immunoSEQ multiplex PCR. The data hold roughly 73,000 clones, with under 90% observed a single time. This clone was seen only a few times. The antigen is unknown. Study-level points and caveats: A larger donor-reactive than third-party decline suggested partial antigen-specific deletion.

The V gene is TRBV11-2, the J gene TRBJ2-1; 7 nucleotides align to TRBD1. Sequencing used CD4+ T cells from blood, obtained before liver transplant. The sequence came from a human donor who received a liver transplant. CDR3 sequence: CASSLGQISYNEQFF. The DNA for the CDR3 is TGTGCCAGCAGCTTGGGACAGATCTCCTACAATGAGCAGTTCTTC.